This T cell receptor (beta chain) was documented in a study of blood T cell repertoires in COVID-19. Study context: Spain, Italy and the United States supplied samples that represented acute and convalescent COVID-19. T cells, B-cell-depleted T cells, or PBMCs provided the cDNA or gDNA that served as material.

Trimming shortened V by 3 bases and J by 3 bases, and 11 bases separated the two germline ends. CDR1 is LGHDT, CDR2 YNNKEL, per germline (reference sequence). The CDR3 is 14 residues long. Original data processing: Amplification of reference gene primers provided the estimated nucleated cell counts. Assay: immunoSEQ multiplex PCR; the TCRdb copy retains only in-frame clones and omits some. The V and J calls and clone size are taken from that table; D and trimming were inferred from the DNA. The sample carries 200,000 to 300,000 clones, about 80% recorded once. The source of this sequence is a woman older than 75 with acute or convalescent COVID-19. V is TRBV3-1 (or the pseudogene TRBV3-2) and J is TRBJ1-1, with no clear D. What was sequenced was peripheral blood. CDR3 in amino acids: CASSQLPGDTEAFF. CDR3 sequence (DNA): TGTGCCAGCAGCCAGCTGCCAGGCGACACTGAAGCTTTCTTT.